This T cell receptor beta chain derives from a study of T cell changes during pregnancy in multiple sclerosis. The CDR3 is 15 amino acids. Per the germline V gene, CDR1 is SGHTA and CDR2 is FQGNSA. V lost 2 bases, J lost 3 bases, and 4 bases stayed unmatched. Clones were sequenced by immunoSEQ multiplex PCR, and TCRdb holds only the in-frame ones, with some missing. The data contain about 52,000 clones, 80% to 95% of them singletons. The rearrangement joins TRBV7-2 to TRBJ2-3, with TRBD1 matching over 8 bases. The sequences come from CD4+ T cells from peripheral blood mononuclear cells, collected in the third trimester of pregnancy. This TCR was recovered from a female donor with multiple sclerosis, enrolled in a pregnancy study. Here the CDR3 DNA reads TGTGCCAGCAGCTTACAGGGGGCGCAGACAGATACGCAGTATTTT. Amino acid sequence: CASSLQGAQTDTQYF.